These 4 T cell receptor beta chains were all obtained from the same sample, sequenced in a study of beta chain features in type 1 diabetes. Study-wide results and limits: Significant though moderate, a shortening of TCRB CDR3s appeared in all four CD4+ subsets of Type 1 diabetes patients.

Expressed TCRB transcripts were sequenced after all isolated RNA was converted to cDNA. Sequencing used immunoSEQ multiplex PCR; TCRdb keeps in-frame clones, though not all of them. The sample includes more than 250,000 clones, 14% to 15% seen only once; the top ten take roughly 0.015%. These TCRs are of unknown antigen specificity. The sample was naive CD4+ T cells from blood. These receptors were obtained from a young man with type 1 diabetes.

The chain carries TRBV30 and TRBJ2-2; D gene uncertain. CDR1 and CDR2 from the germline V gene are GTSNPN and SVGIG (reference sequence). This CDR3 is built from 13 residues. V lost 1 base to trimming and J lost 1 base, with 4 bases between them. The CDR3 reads CAWSGLNTGELFF. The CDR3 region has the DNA TGTGCCTGGAGTGGGCTGAACACCGGGGAGCTGTTTTTT. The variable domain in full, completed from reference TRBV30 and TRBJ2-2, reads SQTIHQWPATLVQPVGSPLSLECTVEGTSNPNLYWYRQAAGRGLQLLFYSVGIGQISSEVPQNLSASRPQDRQFILSSKKLLLSDSGFYLCAWSGLNTGELFFGEGSRLTVL.

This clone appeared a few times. CDR3 in amino acids: CASSRLRQPQHF. For the CDR3, the DNA is TGTGCCAGCAGCAGGTTGAGGCAGCCCCAGCATTTT. This rearrangement joins TRBV21-1 to TRBJ1-5. TRBV21-1 counts as a pseudogene. The CDR3 consists of 12 residues.

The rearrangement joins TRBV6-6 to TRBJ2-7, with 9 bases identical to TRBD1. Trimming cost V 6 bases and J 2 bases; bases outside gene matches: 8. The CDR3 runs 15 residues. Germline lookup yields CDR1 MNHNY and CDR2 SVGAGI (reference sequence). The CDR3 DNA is TGTGCCAGCAGCTACCGGGGACAGGGTCCCTACGAGCAGTACTTC. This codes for CASSYRGQGPYEQYF.

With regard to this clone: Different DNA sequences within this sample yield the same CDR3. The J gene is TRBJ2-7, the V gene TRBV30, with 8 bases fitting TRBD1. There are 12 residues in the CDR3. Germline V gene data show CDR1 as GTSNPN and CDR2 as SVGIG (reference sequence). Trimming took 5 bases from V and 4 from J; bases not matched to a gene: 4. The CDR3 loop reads CAWGQGSYEQYF. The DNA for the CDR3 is TGTGCCTGGGGACAGGGTTCATACGAGCAGTACTTC.